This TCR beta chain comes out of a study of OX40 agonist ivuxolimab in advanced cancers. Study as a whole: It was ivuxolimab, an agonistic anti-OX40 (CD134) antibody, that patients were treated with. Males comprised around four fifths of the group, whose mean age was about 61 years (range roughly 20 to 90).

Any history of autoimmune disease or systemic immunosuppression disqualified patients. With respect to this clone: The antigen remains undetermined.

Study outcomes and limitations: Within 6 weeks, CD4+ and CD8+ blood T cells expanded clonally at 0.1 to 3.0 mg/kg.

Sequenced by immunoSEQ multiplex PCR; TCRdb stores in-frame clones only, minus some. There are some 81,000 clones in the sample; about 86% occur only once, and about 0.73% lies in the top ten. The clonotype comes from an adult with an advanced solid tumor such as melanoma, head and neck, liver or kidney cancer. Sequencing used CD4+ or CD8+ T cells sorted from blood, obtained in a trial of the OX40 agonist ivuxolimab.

This chain's CDR3 is CASSSGTGAYYEQYF. CDR3 coding DNA: TGTGCCAGCTCCTCCGGGACAGGGGCCTACTACGAGCAGTACTTC. V gene TRBV18 combines with J gene TRBJ2-7, with 10 positions matching TRBD1. Germline V CDR1 and CDR2: KGHSH, LQKENI. CDR3 length: 15 amino acids. V shed 6 bases, J shed 3 bases, and the junction held 8 bases outside the gene matches.